The entry below gives a single T cell receptor beta chain sequence along with its context. The antigen remains undetermined. Produced via immunoSEQ multiplex PCR; TCRdb's table is partial and in-frame only. There are about 99,000 clones in the sample; around 90% occur only once, and 0.3% to 0.4% lies in the top ten. This sample was included in a study of OX40 agonist ivuxolimab in advanced cancers. Study overall: It was ivuxolimab, an agonistic anti-OX40 (CD134) antibody, that patients were treated with. The study's findings and limits: Doses of 0.1 to 3.0 mg/kg were accompanied by clonal expansion of CD4+ and CD8+ blood T cells by week 6. Compared with CD4+, CD8+ T cells on average had more expanded clones.

Germline lookup yields CDR1 LNHDA and CDR2 SQIVND (reference sequence). The CDR3 spans 15 residues. V was shortened by 3 bases and J by 5 bases, with 14 bases between the two germline ends. The sequence came from an adult with an advanced solid tumor such as melanoma, head and neck, liver or kidney cancer. This sequence joins TRBV19 and TRBJ1-5; D is ambiguous. The input for sequencing was CD4+ or CD8+ T cells sorted from blood, taken in a trial of the OX40 agonist ivuxolimab. The CDR3 nucleotides are TGTGCCAGTAGTATGACCCCGAATCAAGATCAGCCCCAGCATTTT. This sequence encodes CASSMTPNQDQPQHF.